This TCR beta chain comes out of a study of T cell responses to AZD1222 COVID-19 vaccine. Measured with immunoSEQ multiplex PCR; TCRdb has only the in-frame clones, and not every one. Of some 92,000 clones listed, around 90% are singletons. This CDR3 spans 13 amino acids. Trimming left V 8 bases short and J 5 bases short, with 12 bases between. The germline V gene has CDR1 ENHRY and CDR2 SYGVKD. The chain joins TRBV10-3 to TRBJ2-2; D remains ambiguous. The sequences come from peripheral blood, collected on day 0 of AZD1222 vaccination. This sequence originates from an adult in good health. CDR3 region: CAIRVASTGELFF. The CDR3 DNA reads TGTGCCATCCGGGTGGCTTCGACCGGGGAGCTGTTTTTT.